This T cell receptor (beta chain) was recovered during a study of blood T cells in healthy people across ages. Findings and limits, study-wide: There were more naive CD4+ cells and higher diversity in long-lived donors than in aged donors.

Per germline, CDR1 MGHRA and CDR2 YSYEKL. This CDR3 comprises 14 residues. Worth noting for this clonotype: The antigen remains undetermined. Germline is not matched at one junction end, which may reflect a read error.

Alongside a J-beta primer mix, a sample-barcoded 5' primer served in a second PCR lasting about 7 to 12 cycles. Every cDNA was tagged by a template-switch adaptor with 12 random nucleotides. From the 5' RACE reads, TCRdb called clonotypes with MiXCR, one entry per CDR3 protein. The sample yields over 1,500,000 distinct CDR3 sequences, more than 35% seen once. The TCR comes from a human donor in good health. The sequenced material came from blood. V gene TRBV4-1 combines with J gene TRBJ1-5; D not certain. The CDR3 region has the DNA TGCGCCAGCAACTTTCTGGCATCGAATCAGCCTCAGCATTTT. Translated, it gives CASNFLASNQPQHF.